The 20 T cell receptor beta chains below all came from one sample that was sequenced in a study of cytomegalovirus exposure and HLA in healthy donors. PCR primers comprised 60 Vbeta and 13 Jbeta primers. The assay was immunoSEQ multiplex PCR, and TCRdb's table has in-frame clones only and misses some. The sample includes 100,000 to 150,000 clones, roughly four fifths of them seen just once. The specimen sequenced was PBMCs. Receptors were obtained from a woman in her forties in good health and CMV-seropositive.

This chain uses TRBV5-6 with TRBJ2-7, with D unclear. The CDR3 is 12 residues long. Trimming removed 2 bases from V and 7 bases from J, with 10 bases in between. CDR1 is SGHDT and CDR2 is YYEEEE in the germline V gene. CDR3 bases: TGTGCCAGCAGCTTCTCCGTCCGGGAGCAGTACTTC. It is translated as CASSFSVREQYF.

This chain joins TRBV19 and TRBJ2-5; D might be TRBD1 (6 bases). This CDR3 has 15 residues. V was clipped by 3 bases and J by 2 bases, with 13 bases between them. Looked up from germline, CDR1 is LNHDA and CDR2 is SQIVND (reference sequence). The chain's CDR3 is CASSIGQRGQETQYF. CDR3 DNA: TGTGCCAGTAGTATCGGACAGAGAGGGCAAGAGACCCAGTACTTC.

The chain employs TRBV28 and TRBJ2-7; D may be TRBD1 (6 bases). CDR1 is MDHEN, CDR2 SYDVKM, per germline. V lost 5 bases and J 4 bases, leaving 18 bases between the germline ends. The CDR3 length is 15 residues. CDR3 amino acids: CASSPPLGARYEQYF. The CDR3 DNA reads as TGTGCCAGCAGTCCCCCTTTGGGGGCGCGTTACGAGCAGTACTTC.

The rearrangement links TRBV4-3 to TRBJ2-2, with 7 bases that match TRBD2. This CDR3 has 16 residues. From germline, CDR1 is LGHNA and CDR2 YSLEER. J was trimmed by 7 bases and V by 6 bases; bases with no gene match: 14. CDR3 bases: TGCGCCAGCAGACGTAATACGGCGGGAGAGGGCGGGGAGCTGTTTTTT. Amino acids: CASRRNTAGEGGELFF.

The chain recombines TRBV9 with TRBJ2-7, with D possibly TRBD2 on 5 matching bases. Trimming left V 0 bases short and J 3 bases short, with 10 bases between. The germline V gene encodes CDR1 SGDLS and CDR2 YYNGEE. CDR3 length equals 14 residues. The CDR3 spells CASSVGAGLYEQYF. The CDR3 region has the DNA TGTGCCAGCAGCGTAGGGGCGGGCCTCTACGAGCAGTACTTC.

A few counts support this clone. This chain joins TRBV6-6 and TRBJ1-1; a possible D gene is TRBD1 (6 bases). The CDR3 has 13 amino acids. The V end lost 2 bases, the J end lost 6 bases, and 10 bases lay between the germline ends. Germline V CDR1 and CDR2: MNHNY, SVGAGI (reference sequence). CDR3 bases: TGTGCCAGCAGTTACGAGGACAGCCCTGAAGCTTTCTTT. Its protein is CASSYEDSPEAFF.

The chain has TRBV6-5 and TRBJ1-6, with no clear D. Germline CDR1 is MNHEY and CDR2 is SVGAGI. This CDR3 spans 14 amino acids. V lost 4 bases to trimming and J lost 8 bases, with 12 bases between them. CDR3 bases: TGTGCCAGCAGTTCGACGGGAAGTTATTCACCCCTCCACTTT. Encoded protein: CASSSTGSYSPLHF.

This rearrangement joins TRBV6-6 to TRBJ2-3, with a possible D match to TRBD1 (5 bases). The V gene lost 5 bases and the J gene lost 3 bases, with 12 bases spanning the gap. This CDR3 comprises 14 residues. CDR1 is MNHNY and CDR2 is SVGAGI in the germline V gene (reference sequence). The CDR3 region is CASSPGKWTDTQYF. Here the CDR3 DNA reads TGTGCCAGCAGTCCAGGGAAGTGGACAGATACGCAGTATTTT.

On this clone: Because the CDR3's place on the DNA is in doubt, the DNA is left out and the CDR3 is given as listed by TCRdb. The chain joins TRBV27 to TRBJ1-2; the listed D gene, TRBD1, was not tested against the DNA. Per the germline V gene, CDR1 is MNHEY and CDR2 is SMNVEV (reference sequence). Counting both end residues, the CDR3 totals 14 amino acids. This CDR3 reads CASSFGQGSMGTTF.

V and J are TRBV19 and TRBJ1-1; perhaps TRBD1 as D (5 bases). The CDR3 contains 14 residues. V dropped 6 bases and J dropped 1 base, with 12 bases sitting between them. Germline-derived CDR1 and CDR2 are LNHDA and SQIVND (reference sequence). CDR3 sequence reads: CASRPTAKNTEAFF. For the CDR3, the DNA is TGTGCCAGTAGACCGACAGCCAAGAACACTGAAGCTTTCTTT.

The V call is TRBV28, the J call TRBJ1-1, with 9 bases identical to TRBD1. The CDR3 runs 13 residues. CDR1 and CDR2 from the germline V gene are MDHEN and SYDVKM. Germline trimming cut 5 bases from V and 10 bases from J; bases unmatched to any gene: 8. CDR3 bases: TGTGCCAGCAGTCCCGGGACAGGGAGTCTAGCTTTCTTT. Translated: CASSPGTGSLAFF.

In its sample, this clone was seen once. CDR3 region: CASSSGNGYTF. The CDR3 DNA is TGTGCCAGCAGTTCAGGAAATGGCTACACCTTC. The chain employs TRBV6-5 and TRBJ1-2; no reliable D call. CDR1 and CDR2 (germline): MNHEY, SVGAGI. The CDR3 is 11 amino acids. The germline V and J ends were trimmed by 4 bases and 6 bases, with 6 bases remaining between them.

The V gene is TRBV5-6, the J gene TRBJ2-2, with TRBD2 identical over 8 bases. V dropped 1 base and J dropped 1; count of bases not matched to a gene: 3. The CDR3 runs 16 residues. The germline CDR1 and CDR2 sequences are SGHDT and YYEEEE. The CDR3 DNA sequence: TGTGCCAGCAGCTTGCCGGGACTAGGGAACACCGGGGAGCTGTTTTTT. This sequence encodes CASSLPGLGNTGELFF.

The table lists this clone with a few counts. The V and J genes are TRBV30 and TRBJ2-7; the D gene is possibly TRBD1 (6 bases). Germline CDR1 reads GTSNPN; CDR2 reads SVGIG (reference sequence). The V gene lost 4 bases and the J gene lost 4 bases, with 11 bases spanning the gap. This CDR3 is built from 12 residues. The CDR3 DNA reads TGTGCCTGGAAGGGGCAGGGGTACGAGCAGTACTTC. Translation gives CAWKGQGYEQYF.

This clone was seen a handful of times. The chain links TRBV7-2 to TRBJ2-1; D ambiguous. V lost 3 bases and J lost 4, with 7 bases in between. The CDR3 totals 13 residues. CDR1 and CDR2 from the germline V gene are SGHTA and FQGNSA. In DNA, the CDR3 is TGTGCCAGCAGCTTTAGACAATACAATGAGCAGTTCTTC. Translation gives CASSFRQYNEQFF.

V usage is TRBV28 and J usage is TRBJ2-7; weak D call: TRBD1 (6 bases). The CDR3 extends over 13 amino acids. Trimming removed 6 bases at V and 2 bases at J, with 11 bases between. Germline lookup yields CDR1 MDHEN and CDR2 SYDVKM. The CDR3 DNA reads TGTGCCAGCAGCTTCGGGACACCCTACGAGCAGTACTTC. Translating gives CASSFGTPYEQYF.

This chain connects TRBV7-6 to TRBJ2-7; TRBD1 matches at 7 bases. V trimming: 5 bases; J trimming: 8 bases; junction bases outside the gene matches: 12. Germline V gene data show CDR1 as SGHVS and CDR2 as FNYEAQ. The CDR3 length is 14 residues. DNA for the CDR3: TGTGCCAGCAGCCCAGCCTTGACAGGGCCCAAGCAGTACTTC. It yields the protein CASSPALTGPKQYF.

The V and J genes are TRBV9 and TRBJ1-1, with 7 bases matching TRBD1. Germline V CDR1 and CDR2: SGDLS, YYNGEE. Trimming removed 3 bases from V and 5 bases from J; junction bases left unmatched: 19. CDR3 size: 18 residues. CDR3 protein: CASSDPGGRPRGRTEAFF. The CDR3 DNA sequence: TGTGCCAGCAGCGACCCAGGGGGTCGACCACGGGGTAGGACTGAAGCTTTCTTT.

This sequence joins TRBV29-1 and TRBJ2-7, with a tentative D call TRBD1 (6 bases). Deletions cut 3 bases from V and 2 bases from J, with 8 bases between. The CDR3 consists of 12 residues. Germline CDR1 reads SQVTM; CDR2 reads ANQGSEA. The CDR3, as DNA: TGCAGCGTTGAGGACAGTACCTACGAGCAGTACTTC. Translating it yields CSVEDSTYEQYF.

This clone occurred a few times. V gene TRBV19 combines with J gene TRBJ1-5; 8 bases match TRBD1. The CDR3 runs 14 residues. V trimming: 4 bases; J trimming: 7 bases; junction bases outside the gene matches: 6. Per the germline V gene, CDR1 is LNHDA and CDR2 is SQIVND (reference sequence). The CDR3 region has the DNA TGTGCCAGTAGTACCACAGGGGGATCACAGCCCCAGCATTTT. As protein: CASSTTGGSQPQHF.